This T cell receptor beta chain was recorded in a study of cytomegalovirus exposure and HLA in healthy donors. The study's findings and limits: Roughly even sequencing depth across donors was the assumption behind the presence/absence analyses.

With 5 bases removed from V and 6 bases from J, the gap between germline ends came to 14 bases. Germline loops: CDR1 SGHVS, CDR2 FQNEAQ. The CDR3 is 14 residues long. The primer mix had 60 Vbeta and 13 Jbeta primers. TCRdb's table, derived via immunoSEQ multiplex PCR, lists solely in-frame clones and lacks some. The data contain 150,000 to 200,000 clones, roughly 80% of them singletons. In regard to this clone: Antigen unknown.

This clonotype was obtained from a man in his forties in good health and CMV-seronegative. Sequencing used PBMCs. The rearrangement joins TRBV7-8 to TRBJ1-5; D gene uncertain. The CDR3 region has the DNA TGTGCCAGCAGCCCTGCGGGGAAGTCTCAGCCCCAGCATTTT. This codes for CASSPAGKSQPQHF.